This passage covers 32 T cell receptor beta chains from one sample sequenced in a study of technical replicates of blood from a handful of donors. Here immunoSEQ multiplex PCR was the method, and the copy in TCRdb shows in-frame clones only, minus some. The repertoire includes tens of thousands of clones, around 96% of them detected once, and under 0.45% sits in the top ten. Specimen: T cells isolated from PBMCs. All receptors come from a human donor in good health.

This clone has only one observation. V is TRBV9 and J is TRBJ2-7; 7 positions match TRBD2. Trimming removed 4 bases from V and 6 bases from J; junction bases left unmatched: 16. Germline values: CDR1 SGDLS, CDR2 YYNGEE. This CDR3 contains 16 residues. CDR3 in amino acids: CASSPKILLPGGEQYF. The CDR3 region has the DNA TGTGCCAGCAGCCCCAAAATTCTCCTACCGGGAGGCGAGCAGTACTTC.

CDR3 residues: CASSPIGDSHLNTEAFF. CDR3 nucleotide sequence: TGCGCCAGCAGCCCAATAGGGGACAGCCACTTGAACACTGAAGCTTTCTTT. The J gene is TRBJ1-1, the V gene TRBV4-3; TRBD1 matches at 7 bases. Germline CDR1 and CDR2: LGHNA and YSLEER. J was trimmed by 0 bases and V by 4 bases; bases with no gene match: 11. This CDR3 comprises 17 residues.

The chain has TRBV12-5 and TRBJ1-4, with 8 bases lining up with TRBD1. The V segment lost 5 bases and the J segment 4 bases; nucleotides outside the gene matches: 6. Germline CDR1 reads LGHNT; CDR2 reads FRNRAP. This CDR3 is 15 amino acids long. The CDR3 DNA reads as TGTGCTAGTGGTCGGGACAGGCGATTTAATGAAAAACTGTTTTTT. It codes for CASGRDRRFNEKLFF.

This sequence joins TRBV18 and TRBJ2-1; possibly TRBD2 for D (5 bases). This CDR3 has 16 residues. V was cut by 2 bases and J by 5 bases, with 16 bases left in between. CDR1 is KGHSH and CDR2 is LQKENI in the germline V gene. The CDR3 sequence: CASSPFRRETDNEQFF. Here the CDR3 DNA reads TGTGCCAGCTCACCATTTAGAAGGGAGACCGACAATGAGCAGTTCTTC. The full variable domain, with the rest looked up from reference TRBV18 and TRBJ2-1, is NAGVMQNPRHLVRRRGQEARLRCSPMKGHSHVYWYRQLPEEGLKFMVYLQKENIIDESGMPKERFSAEFPKEGPSILRIQQVVRGDSAAYFCASSPFRRETDNEQFFGPGTRLTVL.

The chain links TRBV4-3 to TRBJ1-1; D is unclear. The CDR3 totals 17 residues. The germline CDR1 and CDR2 sequences are LGHNA and YSLEER. V was clipped by 0 bases and J by 0 bases, with 14 bases between them. The CDR3 DNA reads as TGCGCCAGCAGCCAAGATTCCCGAGAGATCATGAACACTGAAGCTTTCTTT. Translated, it gives CASSQDSREIMNTEAFF.

The CDR3 bases are TGTGCCAGCAGCCCCCCGACAGGATCACTGGCTGAAGCTTTCTTT. Translation: CASSPPTGSLAEAFF. The rearrangement joins TRBV9 to TRBJ1-1; weak D call: TRBD1 (6 bases). V was trimmed by 4 bases and J by 6 bases, leaving 19 bases between them. Per the germline V gene, CDR1 is SGDLS and CDR2 is YYNGEE. The CDR3 has 15 amino acids.

This rearrangement joins TRBV28 to TRBJ1-2; no reliable D call. Germline-derived CDR1 and CDR2 are MDHEN and SYDVKM. This CDR3 is built from 11 residues. The V gene lost 4 bases and the J gene lost 5 bases, with 5 bases spanning the gap. For the CDR3, the DNA is TGTGCCAGCAGTTCTACGTATGGCTACACCTTC. Residues: CASSSTYGYTF.

The chain employs TRBV6-6 and TRBJ2-7; TRBD1 might be the D (6 bases). Germline V gene sequence: CDR1 MNHNY, CDR2 SVGAGI (reference sequence). There are 14 residues in the CDR3. Trimming removed 2 bases from V and 0 bases from J, with 8 bases in between. The CDR3 sequence: CASSYPDSSYEQYF. CDR3 coding DNA: TGTGCCAGCAGTTACCCGGACAGCTCCTACGAGCAGTACTTC.

This chain connects TRBV6-5 to TRBJ2-2; D not resolved. CDR1 and CDR2 from the germline V gene are MNHEY and SVGAGI. This CDR3 comprises 14 residues. V was pared by 2 bases and J by 4 bases, with 8 bases between. CDR3 nucleotide sequence: TGTGCCAGCAGTTACAATCATCCCACCGGGGAGCTGTTTTTT. It translates to CASSYNHPTGELFF.

The chain couples TRBV28 to TRBJ1-4; 7 bases fit TRBD1. Germline values: CDR1 MDHEN, CDR2 SYDVKM. J was trimmed by 5 bases and V by 2 bases; bases with no gene match: 5. This CDR3 is 15 amino acids long. CDR3 bases: TGTGCCAGCAGTTTAGGGGGACAGCGCAATGAAAAACTGTTTTTT. Translation gives CASSLGGQRNEKLFF.

The rearrangement links TRBV30 to TRBJ2-3, with 11 bases aligning to TRBD2. The J segment lost 4 bases and the V segment lost 5 bases, leaving 5 bases of the junction unmatched. The CDR3 extends over 14 amino acids. Germline V lookup: CDR1 GTSNPN, CDR2 SVGIG (reference sequence). CDR3 in DNA: TGTGCCTGGGATAGCGGGAGGGCCTCAGATACGCAGTATTTT. This sequence encodes CAWDSGRASDTQYF.

This clone was counted a single time. V is TRBV7-6 and J is TRBJ1-3, with TRBD1 matching 8 bases. V trimming: 5 bases; J trimming: 3 bases; junction bases outside the gene matches: 9. Germline CDR1 is SGHVS and CDR2 is FNYEAQ. The CDR3 runs to 16 residues. CDR3 region: CASSPRQGPGGNTIYF. The CDR3 DNA reads as TGTGCCAGCAGCCCCCGACAGGGGCCGGGTGGAAACACCATATATTTT.

The CDR3 region has the DNA TGTGCCAGCAGCGTGAGATCGGGACTAACCAATGAGCAGTTCTTC. Translating gives CASSVRSGLTNEQFF. V is TRBV9 and J is TRBJ2-1, with TRBD2 matching over 7 bases. The length of the CDR3 is 15 residues. Germline V gene data show CDR1 as SGDLS and CDR2 as YYNGEE. J was trimmed by 6 bases and V by 2 bases; bases with no gene match: 8.

The chain employs TRBV19 and TRBJ2-5; D possibly corresponds to TRBD2 (5 bases). This CDR3 spans 13 amino acids. Germline lookup yields CDR1 LNHDA and CDR2 SQIVND (reference sequence). V was clipped by 1 base and J by 4 bases, with 7 bases between them. CDR3 sequence reads: CASSIGGRETQYF. The CDR3 DNA reads TGTGCCAGTAGTATAGGAGGGCGAGAGACCCAGTACTTC.

V usage is TRBV9 and J usage is TRBJ2-5; weak D call: TRBD1 (6 bases). V was cut by 8 bases and J by 4 bases, with 21 bases left in between. The CDR3 has 15 amino acids. Germline-derived CDR1 and CDR2 are SGDLS and YYNGEE. As DNA, the CDR3 is TGTGCCAGTCCGCCAATACAGGGAAATGGAGAGACCCAGTACTTC. It translates to CASPPIQGNGETQYF.

V and J are TRBV5-4 and TRBJ2-7, with 12 bases identical to TRBD2. The V gene end was trimmed by 0 bases and the J gene end by 5 bases; junction bases not matched to a gene: 3. This CDR3 has 15 amino acids. Per the germline V gene, CDR1 is SGHNT and CDR2 is YYREEE (reference sequence). The CDR3 loop reads CASSLELAGGHEQYF. The CDR3 DNA follows: TGTGCCAGCAGCTTGGAACTAGCGGGAGGTCACGAGCAGTACTTC.

The V and J genes are TRBV5-5 and TRBJ2-7; 7 nucleotides align to TRBD1. The trim removed 0 bases at V and 4 bases at J, leaving 4 bases unmatched. This CDR3 spans 14 amino acids. In germline, CDR1 is SGHKS, CDR2 YYEKEE (reference sequence). The CDR3 region is CASSLGDRAYEQYF. CDR3 coding DNA: TGTGCCAGCAGCTTGGGGGACAGAGCTTACGAGCAGTACTTC.

The chain is built from TRBV14 and TRBJ2-7; TRBD2 matches at 7 bases. V was pared by 2 bases and J by 5 bases, with 9 bases of the junction left unmatched. CDR1 SGHDN and CDR2 FVKESK come from the germline V gene. The CDR3 is 15 residues long. The chain's CDR3 is CASSQFVFGGDEQYF. The CDR3 DNA is TGTGCCAGCAGCCAATTCGTGTTTGGGGGGGACGAGCAGTACTTC. Together with reference TRBV14 and TRBJ2-7, the CDR3 gives the full variable domain: EAGVTQFPSHSVIEKGQTVTLRCDPISGHDNLYWYRRVMGKEIKFLLHFVKESKQDESGMPNNRFLAERTGGTYSTLKVQPAELEDSGVYFCASSQFVFGGDEQYFGPGTRLTVT.

The V and J genes are TRBV5-4 and TRBJ1-2; TRBD1 aligns across 9 bases. CDR1 is SGHNT, CDR2 YYREEE, per germline (reference sequence). The CDR3 totals 13 residues. J was trimmed by 7 bases and V by 6 bases; bases with no gene match: 7. The CDR3 DNA reads as TGTGCCAGCACCCAACAGGGGGCAGGTGGCTACACCTTC. Residues: CASTQQGAGGYTF.

This chain uses TRBV30 with TRBJ2-5; possible D gene TRBD1, 6 bases. Trimming took 0 bases from V and 1 from J, leaving 9 bases between them. This CDR3 contains 14 residues. Germline V gene sequence: CDR1 GTSNPN, CDR2 SVGIG (reference sequence). CDR3 sequence (DNA): TGTGCCTGGAGTGTAGGACAGATCCAAGAGACCCAGTACTTC. Amino acids: CAWSVGQIQETQYF. The full variable domain, with the rest looked up from reference TRBV30 and TRBJ2-5, is SQTIHQWPATLVQPVGSPLSLECTVEGTSNPNLYWYRQAAGRGLQLLFYSVGIGQISSEVPQNLSASRPQDRQFILSSKKLLLSDSGFYLCAWSVGQIQETQYFGPGTRLLVL.

The gene calls are TRBV5-6 and TRBJ1-1; D possibly corresponds to TRBD1 (6 bases). V shed 0 bases and J shed 4 bases, with 7 bases lying between them. Germline V CDR1 and CDR2: SGHDT, YYEEEE. This CDR3 has 13 amino acids. CDR3 bases: TGTGCCAGCAGCTTGGTCAGGGGCACTGAAGCTTTCTTT. Translated, it gives CASSLVRGTEAFF.

The CDR3 reads CASSQEEREITGELFF. The CDR3 DNA is TGTGCCAGCAGCCAAGAGGAGCGGGAGATCACCGGGGAGCTGTTTTTT. This chain uses TRBV4-2 with TRBJ2-2; 8 nucleotides align to TRBD2. The ends lost 0 bases at V and 4 bases at J; junction bases unmatched: 4. Germline V lookup: CDR1 LGHNA, CDR2 YNFKEQ. The CDR3 has 16 residues.

This sequence joins TRBV5-4 and TRBJ2-7; D may be TRBD1 (7 bases). CDR1 is SGHNT and CDR2 is YYREEE in the germline V gene (reference sequence). Trimming shortened V by 4 bases and J by 3 bases, and 14 bases separated the two germline ends. The CDR3 runs to 14 residues. Here the CDR3 DNA reads TGTGCCAGCAGCCAAGACAGGGACTTCTACGAGCAGTACTTC. The encoded protein is CASSQDRDFYEQYF. Full variable domain (missing parts from reference TRBV5-4 and TRBJ2-7): ETGVTQSPTHLIKTRGQQVTLRCSSQSGHNTVSWYQQALGQGPQFIFQYYREEENGRGNFPPRFSGLQFPNYSSELNVNALELDDSALYLCASSQDRDFYEQYFGPGTRLTVT.

This chain uses TRBV4-2 with TRBJ2-7; 8 nucleotides match TRBD2. The CDR3 runs to 15 residues. Germline assignment: CDR1 LGHNA and CDR2 YNFKEQ. After removal of 0 bases from V and 5 bases from J, the junction contained 6 bases not matched to a gene. The CDR3 protein is CASSQESGRANEQYF. The CDR3 DNA follows: TGTGCCAGCAGCCAAGAGTCCGGGAGGGCCAACGAGCAGTACTTC.

V and J are TRBV25-1 and TRBJ1-1; 9 nucleotides match TRBD1. Per the germline V gene, CDR1 is MGHDK and CDR2 is SYGVNS. This CDR3 has 15 amino acids. V lost 1 base, J lost 4 bases, and 4 bases stayed unmatched. The CDR3 DNA reads as TGTGCCAGCAGTGAATTACAGGGGGCGGTCACTGAAGCTTTCTTT. It yields the protein CASSELQGAVTEAFF.

V gene TRBV5-6 combines with J gene TRBJ2-2; 7 nucleotides align to TRBD1. Germline CDR1 is SGHDT and CDR2 is YYEEEE. V shed 4 bases, J shed 2 bases, and the junction held 8 bases outside the gene matches. The CDR3 is made up of 16 amino acids. Written as DNA, the CDR3 is TGTGCCAGCAGCCGACACCGGGACAGCAACACCGGGGAGCTGTTTTTT. Translated: CASSRHRDSNTGELFF.

The DNA for the CDR3 is TGCGCCAGCAGCTTGAAGATTCGAGGAGCGACAGGAAAATTCACTGAAGCTTTCTTT. Translated, it gives CASSLKIRGATGKFTEAFF. The J gene is TRBJ1-1, the V gene TRBV5-1; D possibly corresponds to TRBD1 (6 bases). The ends were cut back, 1 base at V and 4 bases at J, with 26 bases in the middle. The CDR3 contains 19 residues. CDR1 is SGHRS, CDR2 YFSETQ, per germline.

The gene calls are TRBV5-1 and TRBJ2-3; D remains unclear. V was cut by 0 bases and J by 1 base, with 6 bases left in between. CDR1 and CDR2 from the germline V gene are SGHRS and YFSETQ. CDR3 length: 14 amino acids. CDR3 region: CASSLGARTDTQYF. The CDR3 DNA is TGCGCCAGCAGCTTGGGGGCGCGCACAGATACGCAGTATTTT.

The chain carries TRBV10-2 and TRBJ1-4; the match to TRBD1 covers 7 bases. The CDR3 length is 14 residues. Germline V gives CDR1 WSHSY, CDR2 SAAADI. Losses at the gene ends were 0 bases for V and 8 bases for J; bases not matched to a gene: 3. The CDR3, as DNA: TGCGCCAGCAGTGAGTCGGGGGGACAGGAAAAACTGTTTTTT. Its translation is CASSESGGQEKLFF.

The chain links TRBV27 to TRBJ2-3; a weak D match, TRBD2 (6 bases). The V and J ends lost 5 bases and 1 base respectively, with 13 bases between them. Germline assignment: CDR1 MNHEY and CDR2 SMNVEV (reference sequence). The CDR3 is 15 residues long. CDR3 nucleotide sequence: TGTGCCAGCAGTACCGGGACTCAGGGCACAGATACGCAGTATTTT. It codes for CASSTGTQGTDTQYF.

The rearrangement links TRBV9 to TRBJ1-2; no clear D gene. Looked up from germline, CDR1 is SGDLS and CDR2 is YYNGEE. The CDR3 covers 14 residues. The ends were cut back, 6 bases at V and 6 bases at J, with 18 bases in the middle. The CDR3, as DNA: TGTGCCAGCAACCCCCCCGAGGGAGGAGATGGCTACACCTTC. This sequence encodes CASNPPEGGDGYTF.

The chain joins TRBV30 to TRBJ2-7, with D hard to call. V was trimmed by 1 base and J by 4 bases, leaving 5 bases between them. This CDR3 is built from 11 residues. CDR1 is GTSNPN, CDR2 SVGIG, per germline (reference sequence). CDR3 protein: CAWSDGYEQYF. The CDR3 DNA sequence: TGTGCCTGGAGTGACGGGTACGAGCAGTACTTC. Filled out from reference TRBV30 and TRBJ2-7, the complete variable domain reads SQTIHQWPATLVQPVGSPLSLECTVEGTSNPNLYWYRQAAGRGLQLLFYSVGIGQISSEVPQNLSASRPQDRQFILSSKKLLLSDSGFYLCAWSDGYEQYFGPGTRLTVT.